Each of the 15 T cell receptor beta chains below was sequenced from the same sample in a study of blood T cell repertoires in COVID-19. TCRdb keeps only in-frame clones here, not all; method: immunoSEQ multiplex PCR. The table records about 260,000 clones, 70% to 90% of them present only once. Sequencing was carried out using PBMCs or T cells enriched from blood (not recorded which). The receptors come from a man aged 50 to 59 who had been exposed to COVID-19.

This clone is a singleton in its sample. The chain joins TRBV9 to TRBJ2-2; tentative D call: TRBD2 (5 bases). The CDR3 loop spans 16 amino acids. CDR1 is SGDLS and CDR2 is YYNGEE in the germline V gene. Trimming took 1 base from V and 0 from J, leaving 10 bases between them. CDR3 DNA: TGTGCCAGCAGCGTATCCGGGGTTCCGAACACCGGGGAGCTGTTTTTT. Its translation is CASSVSGVPNTGELFF.

This clone came up once. The CDR3: CASSDGQATLKYEQYF. For the CDR3, the DNA is TGTGCCAGCAGTGATGGACAGGCCACGTTAAAATACGAGCAGTACTTC. The J gene is TRBJ2-7, the V gene TRBV2; the match to TRBD1 covers 7 bases. CDR3 length: 16 amino acids. Trimming cost V 3 bases and J 4 bases; bases outside gene matches: 12. Germline values: CDR1 SNHLY, CDR2 FYNNEI. Full variable domain (outside the CDR3, taken from reference TRBV2 and TRBJ2-7): EPEVTQTPSHQVTQMGQEVILRCVPISNHLYFYWYRQILGQKVEFLVSFYNNEISEKSEIFDDQFSVERPDGSNFTLKIRSTKLEDSAMYFCASSDGQATLKYEQYFGPGTRLTVT.

The CDR3 region is CASSQDFLLRSGNTIYF. DNA for the CDR3: TGCGCCAGCAGCCAAGATTTTCTACTACGCTCTGGAAACACCATATATTTT. This chain connects TRBV4-1 to TRBJ1-3; unclear D gene. The germline V and J ends were trimmed by 0 bases and 0 bases, with 12 bases remaining between them. This CDR3 has 17 residues. In germline, CDR1 is MGHRA, CDR2 YSYEKL.

The genes are TRBV6-4 and TRBJ2-2; 7 positions match TRBD1. The V gene's germline CDR1 is MRHNA and CDR2 SNTAGT. The CDR3 runs 15 residues. The V segment lost 3 bases and the J segment 6 bases; nucleotides outside the gene matches: 7. CDR3 DNA: TGTGCCAGCAGTGAAAGGGGGCCTGGCCCCGGGGAGCTGTTTTTT. Amino acids: CASSERGPGPGELFF.

The chain links TRBV3-1 (or the pseudogene TRBV3-2) to TRBJ2-5; TRBD2 matches 7 bases. The germline V gene encodes CDR1 LGHDT and CDR2 YNNKEL (reference sequence). J gave up 5 bases and V 0 bases, and 9 bases lay outside the gene matches. The CDR3 length is 16 residues. Here the CDR3 reads CASSQDMWEGGETQYF. The CDR3 DNA reads as TGTGCCAGCAGCCAAGATATGTGGGAGGGCGGGGAGACCCAGTACTTC.

This sequence joins TRBV19 and TRBJ2-5, with no clear D. V was pared by 2 bases and J by 5 bases, with 12 bases between. Germline V gives CDR1 LNHDA, CDR2 SQIVND (reference sequence). The CDR3 sequence is 14 residues long. CDR3 in amino acids: CASSIKVQAETQYF. For the CDR3, the DNA is TGTGCCAGTAGTATAAAGGTCCAGGCGGAGACCCAGTACTTC.

The chain joins TRBV30 to TRBJ2-3, with a possible D match to TRBD2 (5 bases). V was pared by 3 bases and J by 0 bases, with 10 bases between. The CDR3 runs to 14 residues. CDR1 GTSNPN and CDR2 SVGIG come from the germline V gene (reference sequence). DNA of the CDR3: TGTGCCTGGAGCGATCCGGGGAGCACAGATACGCAGTATTTT. Its protein product is CAWSDPGSTDTQYF.

This clone was recorded only once. J is TRBJ1-2 and V is TRBV7-9; 12 positions match TRBD1. Germline loops: CDR1 SEHNR, CDR2 FQNEAQ (reference sequence). Germline trimming cut 5 bases from V and 8 bases from J; bases unmatched to any gene: 18. The CDR3 is 18 amino acids. In DNA form, the CDR3 reads TGTGCCAGCAGCCGACCGGGACAGGGGGCTCTCGGCCCTATCGGCTACACCTTC. Amino acids: CASSRPGQGALGPIGYTF.

This chain uses TRBV6-5 with TRBJ1-2; 7 positions agree with TRBD1. CDR3 length equals 14 residues. The J segment lost 4 bases and the V segment lost 2 bases, leaving 4 bases of the junction unmatched. Per the germline V gene, CDR1 is MNHEY and CDR2 is SVGAGI. CDR3 sequence reads: CASSYRHRGYGYTF. The CDR3 DNA reads as TGTGCCAGCAGTTACCGCCACAGGGGCTATGGCTACACCTTC.

The rearrangement joins TRBV15 to TRBJ2-5; 9 nucleotides line up with TRBD1. There are 17 residues in the CDR3. Per the germline V gene, CDR1 is LNHNV and CDR2 is YYDKDF (reference sequence). J lost 5 bases, V lost 3 bases, and 13 bases had no gene match. In DNA, the CDR3 is TGTGCCACCAGCAGGGACTATGGACAGGGGATGGGGGAGACCCAGTACTTC. Translated, it gives CATSRDYGQGMGETQYF.

The chain joins TRBV6-5 to TRBJ1-2, with D uncertain. This CDR3 is 14 amino acids long. With 5 bases removed from V and 8 bases from J, the gap between germline ends came to 18 bases. The germline V gene encodes CDR1 MNHEY and CDR2 SVGAGI. The CDR3 nucleotides are TGTGCCAGCAGTACGAAAATCGGGAGGAGCGGCTACACCTTC. This codes for CASSTKIGRSGYTF.

In nucleotides, the CDR3 is TGTGCCATCAGGGTCGGCGGGAGCTTCTACAATGAGCAGTTCTTC. Residues: CAIRVGGSFYNEQFF. The chain carries TRBV10-3 and TRBJ2-1, with 7 bases that match TRBD2. The CDR3 has 15 amino acids. Germline CDR1 reads ENHRY; CDR2 reads SYGVKD. The V gene end was trimmed by 6 bases and the J gene end by 3 bases; junction bases not matched to a gene: 8.

The chain uses TRBV10-3 and TRBJ2-7, with TRBD1 identical over 11 bases. The V gene's germline CDR1 is ENHRY and CDR2 SYGVKD. The CDR3 totals 19 residues. Trimming took 2 bases from V and 3 from J; bases not matched to a gene: 15. The CDR3 DNA reads TGTGCCATCAGTGAGGCGGACAGGGGGCGAAATTTGAAGTACTACGAGCAGTACTTC. It specifies CAISEADRGRNLKYYEQYF.

The chain couples TRBV5-1 to TRBJ2-3, with 8 nucleotides matching TRBD1. The CDR3 length is 15 residues. V trimming: 3 bases; J trimming: 0 bases; junction bases outside the gene matches: 3. Germline V gives CDR1 SGHRS, CDR2 YFSETQ. CDR3 DNA: TGCGCCAGCAGCTCTGGGACAGGAAGCACAGATACGCAGTATTTT. Translation: CASSSGTGSTDTQYF.

The sample holds one count of this clone. The rearrangement uses TRBV28 and TRBJ1-5; D unclear. The V gene lost 2 bases and the J gene lost 1 base, with 15 bases spanning the gap. CDR3 length equals 17 residues. The germline CDR1 and CDR2 sequences are MDHEN and SYDVKM. The chain's CDR3 is CASSLIFWGGSNQPQHF. For the CDR3, the DNA is TGTGCCAGCAGTTTAATTTTTTGGGGAGGGAGCAATCAGCCCCAGCATTTT.